The 20 T cell receptor beta chains given below trace back to one sample, sequenced in a study of identical twins. TCRdb independently ran MiXCR on the 5' RACE reads; one entry per CDR3 protein. Of roughly 290,000 distinct CDR3 sequences listed, over 8.5% are singletons. These same data were also listed under a study on yellow fever vaccine responses in identical twins.

The source material was CD8+ T cells sorted from blood. The receptors stem from a woman aged 18-35 years in good health.

V usage is TRBV5-1 and J usage is TRBJ2-1; possible D gene TRBD2, 5 bases. Trimming cost V 2 bases and J 0 bases, with 9 bases left between them. The CDR3 extends over 15 amino acids. From germline, CDR1 is SGHRS and CDR2 YFSETQ. The CDR3 coding sequence is TGCGCCAGCAGCTTAGCGGAGAGCTCCTACAATGAGCAGTTCTTC. It translates to CASSLAESSYNEQFF.

This rearrangement joins TRBV27 to TRBJ2-7; D is ambiguous. The CDR3 runs to 17 residues. The V gene's germline CDR1 is MNHEY and CDR2 SMNVEV (reference sequence). With 6 bases removed from V and 4 bases from J, the gap between germline ends came to 25 bases. CDR3: CASSLPIWAGVGYEQYF. The CDR3 region has the DNA TGTGCCAGCAGCCTCCCCATCTGGGCTGGGGTAGGGTACGAGCAGTACTTC.

The chain recombines TRBV9 with TRBJ2-1; D gene ambiguous. Germline-derived CDR1 and CDR2 are SGDLS and YYNGEE. Trimming cost V 3 bases and J 6 bases, with 10 bases left between them. The CDR3 sequence is 13 residues long. In nucleotides, the CDR3 is TGTGCCAGCAGCGGCCTCAGAGCCAATGAGCAGTTCTTC. It translates to CASSGLRANEQFF. Combining the CDR3 with reference TRBV9 and TRBJ2-1 gives the whole variable domain DSGVTQTPKHLITATGQRVTLRCSPRSGDLSVYWYQQSLDQGLQFLIQYYNGEERAKGNILERFSAQQFPDLHSELNLSSLELGDSALYFCASSGLRANEQFFGPGTRLTVL.

The chain joins TRBV10-3 to TRBJ2-1, with 8 positions matching TRBD1. The J segment lost 2 bases and the V segment lost 1 base, leaving 4 bases of the junction unmatched. This CDR3 contains 16 residues. CDR1 is ENHRY and CDR2 is SYGVKD in the germline V gene. In DNA form, the CDR3 reads TGTGCCATCAGTGAGTACGGGACAGGAACCTACAATGAGCAGTTCTTC. It translates to CAISEYGTGTYNEQFF.

At least ten counts were recorded for this clonotype. The rearrangement links TRBV12-3 or TRBV12-4 to TRBJ2-1; perhaps TRBD1 as D (6 bases). V lost 5 bases to trimming and J lost 6 bases, with 11 bases between them. The CDR3 contains 13 residues. This chain's CDR3 is CASSATGFNEQFF. The CDR3 DNA sequence: TGTGCCAGCAGTGCTACAGGGTTCAATGAGCAGTTCTTC.

At least ten counts were recorded for this clonotype. The chain employs TRBV7-2 and TRBJ2-1, with D perhaps TRBD2 (6 bases). This CDR3 is 12 amino acids long. Deletions cut 3 bases from V and 9 bases from J, with 9 bases between. The germline V gene has CDR1 SGHTA and CDR2 FQGNSA. Written as DNA, the CDR3 is TGTGCCAGCAGCTTGGGACTTTTTGAGCAGTTCTTC. The encoded protein is CASSLGLFEQFF.

This clonotype was detected only a few times. This rearrangement joins TRBV4-3 to TRBJ2-7; TRBD2 agrees at 8 bases. This CDR3 has 17 residues. With V trimmed by 1 base and J by 5 bases, 13 bases remained unmatched. Per germline, CDR1 LGHNA and CDR2 YSLEER. CDR3 in amino acids: CASSQAPEGTRWNEQYF. The CDR3, as DNA: TGCGCCAGCAGCCAAGCCCCGGAGGGGACTAGATGGAACGAGCAGTACTTC.

The V call is TRBV29-1, the J call TRBJ2-7; TRBD2 is a possible D gene (6 bases). Germline CDR1 reads SQVTM; CDR2 reads ANQGSEA. This CDR3 has 16 residues. With 1 base removed from V and 6 bases from J, the gap between germline ends came to 22 bases. This chain's CDR3 is CSVEAGDGLPSAEQYF. CDR3 DNA: TGCAGCGTTGAAGCGGGGGACGGACTCCCTTCGGCCGAGCAGTACTTC.

This clonotype was seen repeatedly, ten times or more. The chain employs TRBV19 and TRBJ2-1, with D hard to call. Germline V lookup: CDR1 LNHDA, CDR2 SQIVND (reference sequence). CDR3 length: 13 residues. V lost 2 bases and J 10 bases, leaving 12 bases between the germline ends. The CDR3 is CASSIWPRREQFF. The CDR3, as DNA: TGTGCCAGTAGTATATGGCCGCGCCGGGAGCAGTTCTTC.

This clonotype occurred a few times. The chain joins TRBV7-6 to TRBJ2-3, with no clear D. Trimming removed 5 bases from V and 10 bases from J, with 19 bases in between. The germline V gene encodes CDR1 SGHVS and CDR2 FNYEAQ. The CDR3 length is 14 residues. The CDR3 DNA sequence: TGTGCCAGCAGCACCCCCAGTGTTAGCCCCGCGCAGTATTTT. Its protein is CASSTPSVSPAQYF.

This clonotype was observed at least ten times. The chain combines TRBV28 with TRBJ2-7; 10 bases align to TRBD1. CDR1 MDHEN and CDR2 SYDVKM come from the germline V gene. The V segment lost 3 bases and the J segment 3 bases; nucleotides outside the gene matches: 8. CDR3 length: 16 residues. The DNA of the CDR3 is TGTGCCAGCAGTTTTCACCGGGACAGGGGAGACTACGAGCAGTACTTC. Translating gives CASSFHRDRGDYEQYF.

This clonotype was detected ten times or more. The rearrangement links TRBV12-3 or TRBV12-4 to TRBJ2-1; perhaps TRBD1 as D (7 bases). This CDR3 spans 13 amino acids. With 8 bases removed from V and 9 bases from J, the gap between germline ends came to 17 bases. The CDR3 region is CASGSGGRFEQFF. The CDR3 nucleotides read TGTGCCAGCGGGTCAGGGGGGAGGTTTGAGCAGTTCTTC.

There are many counts of this clonotype. The J gene is TRBJ2-3, the V gene TRBV5-1; no clear D. Germline V CDR1 and CDR2: SGHRS, YFSETQ. With 2 bases removed from V and 0 bases from J, the gap between germline ends came to 16 bases. The CDR3 has 17 amino acids. CDR3 DNA: TGCGCCAGCAGCTTACCCCCGGCGGCCGCTAGCACAGATACGCAGTATTTT. Translated: CASSLPPAAASTDTQYF.

DNA for the CDR3: TGTGCCAGCAGTTTATCGGGAGCCATCCCGTACTTC. Protein sequence: CASSLSGAIPYF. This chain joins TRBV27 and TRBJ2-7; possibly TRBD2 for D (5 bases). This CDR3 has 12 residues. The V gene lost 0 bases and the J gene lost 12 bases, with 12 bases spanning the gap. In germline, CDR1 is MNHEY, CDR2 SMNVEV (reference sequence).

This clonotype was counted only a few times. V usage is TRBV5-1 and J usage is TRBJ2-6; 9 positions agree with TRBD2. The V gene's germline CDR1 is SGHRS and CDR2 YFSETQ. The CDR3 length is 18 residues. V lost 4 bases and J lost 4; bases outside the gene matches: 12. The CDR3 DNA is TGCGCCAGCAGCGGTAGCGGGAGCAAACTTTCAGGGGCCAACGTCCTGACTTTC. It specifies CASSGSGSKLSGANVLTF.

Many counts were recorded for this clonotype. This rearrangement joins TRBV7-9 to TRBJ2-1, with D maybe TRBD2 (6 bases). The germline CDR1 and CDR2 sequences are SEHNR and FQNEAQ (reference sequence). V lost 5 bases to trimming and J lost 4 bases, with 15 bases between them. The CDR3 covers 15 residues. The CDR3: CASSAAGDFYNEQFF. The CDR3 DNA reads TGTGCCAGCAGCGCAGCCGGGGACTTTTACAATGAGCAGTTCTTC. Full variable domain (outside the CDR3, taken from reference TRBV7-9 and TRBJ2-1): DTGVSQNPRHKITKRGQNVTFRCDPISEHNRLYWYRQTLGQGPEFLTYFQNEAQLEKSRLLSDRFSAERPKGSFSTLEIQRTEQGDSAMYLCASSAAGDFYNEQFFGPGTRLTVL.

A few counts support this clonotype. The rearrangement uses TRBV4-3 and TRBJ2-1, with 16 nucleotides matching TRBD2. The CDR3 loop spans 18 amino acids. V dropped 0 bases and J dropped 7; count of bases not matched to a gene: 6. Germline V gene lookup returns CDR1 LGHNA and CDR2 YSLEER. CDR3 protein: CASSQDGTSGRARNEQFF. For the CDR3, the DNA is TGCGCCAGCAGCCAAGATGGGACTAGCGGGAGGGCCCGTAATGAGCAGTTCTTC.

Only a few counts were recorded for this clonotype. This chain connects TRBV6-5 to TRBJ2-2; D remains ambiguous. The germline V gene has CDR1 MNHEY and CDR2 SVGAGI. The CDR3 runs 14 residues. V was clipped by 0 bases and J by 3 bases, with 5 bases between them. The CDR3 region is CASSYSPDTGELFF. The CDR3 coding sequence is TGTGCCAGCAGTTACTCCCCTGACACCGGGGAGCTGTTTTTT.

This clonotype was picked up many times. V and J are TRBV29-1 and TRBJ1-2; D is uncertain. Per germline, CDR1 SQVTM and CDR2 ANQGSEA. With 5 bases removed from V and 0 bases from J, the gap between germline ends came to 7 bases. This CDR3 comprises 12 residues. For the CDR3, the DNA is TGCAGCGTTACCACAGCTAACTATGGCTACACCTTC. Translating gives CSVTTANYGYTF.

This clonotype was detected only a few times. The rearrangement joins TRBV11-2 to TRBJ2-7; 7 nucleotides agree with TRBD1. The CDR3 is 14 amino acids. The V gene's germline CDR1 is SGHAT and CDR2 FQNNGV. V trimming: 4 bases; J trimming: 6 bases; junction bases outside the gene matches: 9. CDR3 DNA: TGTGCCAGCAGCTCCGACAGGGTGGGGCGCGAGCAGTACTTC. Protein product: CASSSDRVGREQYF.